This T cell receptor beta chain was documented in a study of blood T cell repertoires in COVID-19. Study at large: Samples came from the United States, Italy and Spain, spanning acute and convalescent COVID-19. PBMCs, B-cell-depleted T cells, or T cells were the source of the cDNA or gDNA that made up the material.

CDR3 length: 16 amino acids. In germline, CDR1 is KGHSH, CDR2 LQKENI. V was pared by 1 base and J by 7 bases, with 8 bases of the junction left unmatched. In the source study's methods: Quantification of nucleated cells was approximated via reference gene primer amplification. The protocol was immunoSEQ multiplex PCR, while the TCRdb copy is restricted to in-frame clones and leaves out a portion. V and J calls and clone size are those listed in that table; D and trimming were worked out from the DNA. Among about 260,000 clones, over 70% were seen once, and the ten largest hold around 7.8%. The sequence derives from a human donor in a cohort sampled during active COVID-19. Sequencing was done on a sample of peripheral blood. The chain is built from TRBV18 and TRBJ2-1; 9 nucleotides match TRBD1. The CDR3 DNA follows: TGTGCCAGCTCACCACAGTTAGGACAGGGGATGAATGAGCAGTTCTTC. Protein sequence: CASSPQLGQGMNEQFF.